This T cell receptor beta chain was sequenced in a study of cytomegalovirus exposure and HLA in healthy donors. A note on this clone: Its target is not known.

Per the germline V gene, CDR1 is SNHLY and CDR2 is FYNNEI. This CDR3 comprises 14 residues. V lost 7 bases and J lost 8; bases outside the gene matches: 10. TCRdb keeps only in-frame clones here, not all; method: immunoSEQ multiplex PCR. The repertoire holds tens of thousands of clones, with 80% to 85% as singletons. Study-wide points: Cytomegalovirus association was listed for approximately 160 TCR beta chains. A subsequent analysis found that TCR clusters from the first cohort also tended to co-occur in the 90 to 150 validation repertoires, with 90% to 95% of cluster scores above 0.

J is TRBJ2-1 and V is TRBV2; 8 nucleotides agree with TRBD1. This sequence originates from a woman between 18 and 29 years old in good health and CMV-seropositive. Sequencing was done on a sample of PBMCs. The CDR3 DNA reads TGTGCCAGCACCAAGCAGGGGGCAGGGGATGAGCAGTTCTTC. Translated, it gives CASTKQGAGDEQFF.